Listed below are T cell receptor beta chains from one sample, sequenced in a study of T-cell reconstitution after alpha-beta-depleted transplantation in children. TCRdb called the PCR reads again in MiXCR, with one record for every CDR3 protein. The profile shows 490,000 or so distinct CDR3 sequences, approximately 10% of them singletons. Sequences were derived from PBMCs, sampled before TCRalphabeta/CD19-depleted stem cell transplant. These receptors came from a child aged 2-15 years with inherited bone marrow failure, due to receive a stem cell transplant. CDR3s include the opening cysteine and the closing phenylalanine or tryptophan. D genes are given only for firm matches. Not all rows give a size; the values are once, few, many and, for expanded clones, a class.

length	size	V	J	D	DNA	CDR3
14	-	TRBV13	TRBJ2-7	-	TGTGCCAGCAGCTTATCCGGGAGACACTACGAGCAGTACTTC	CASSLSGRHYEQYF
17	-	TRBV4-3	TRBJ1-1	-	TGCGCCAGCAGAGGACCCCAGAGTATACGGGGGAACACTGAAGCTTTCTTT	CASRGPQSIRGNTEAFF
16	many	TRBV29-1	TRBJ2-3	TRBD2	TGCAGCGTTGGTTCGGCGGGAGGGCCATACACAGATACGCAGTATTTT	CSVGSAGGPYTDTQYF
13	many	TRBV20-1	TRBJ2-1	-	TGCAGTGCTAGTTCTCTCGGGCTCAATGAGCAGTTCTTC	CSASSLGLNEQFF
15	few	TRBV4-1	TRBJ2-5	-	TGCGCCAGCAGCCGCCAGCTAGCGCCGTTAGAGACCCAGTACTTC	CASSRQLAPLETQYF
13	many	TRBV19	TRBJ1-1	-	TGTGCCAGTAGTATAGGAGTCAGTTCCGAAGCTTTCTTT	CASSIGVSSEAFF
12	many	TRBV20-1	TRBJ1-4	-	TGCAGTGCTAGAGCGGGGAATGAAAAACTGTTTTTT	CSARAGNEKLFF
14	many	TRBV4-3	TRBJ1-2	-	TGCGCCAGCAGCCAAGTTTCCGGGGCAGGTGGCTACACCTTC	CASSQVSGAGGYTF
15	many	TRBV7-9	TRBJ2-2	TRBD2	TGTGCCAGCAGCTCAGCGGGAGGTTATACCGGGGAGCTGTTTTTT	CASSSAGGYTGELFF
13	many	TRBV29-1	TRBJ2-7	-	TGCAGCGTTGAAGGGGCAGGGGGGGACGAGCAGTACTTC	CSVEGAGGDEQYF
17	many	TRBV5-1	TRBJ2-1	-	TGCGCCAGCGTCCCGGGAACAGGCGCGCACGGTTACAATGAGCAGTTCTTC	CASVPGTGAHGYNEQFF
13	many	TRBV4-1	TRBJ2-7	-	TGCGCCAGCAGCCTCTTCGGTGGCTACGAGCAGTACTTC	CASSLFGGYEQYF
16	many	TRBV5-1	TRBJ1-1	-	TGCGCCAGCAGCTTGGATCCGGCAGGGGTATGGACTGAAGCTTTCTTT	CASSLDPAGVWTEAFF
15	many	TRBV20-1	TRBJ2-1	-	TGCAGTGCCCTAAATATCCTCAGGGGATACAATGAGCAGTTCTTC	CSALNILRGYNEQFF
13	many	TRBV12-3/TRBV12-4	TRBJ1-1	-	TGTGCCAGCAGTTTACCAGGGAACACTGAAGCTTTCTTT	CASSLPGNTEAFF
17	-	TRBV7-2	TRBJ1-1	-	TGTGCCAGCAGCTTACAGTCCTTAGCTGGACCGAACACTGAAGCTTTCTTT	CASSLQSLAGPNTEAFF
14	many	TRBV4-3	TRBJ2-2	-	TGCGCCAGCAGCCCCTCGACAGCCACCGGGGAGCTGTTTTTT	CASSPSTATGELFF
15	-	TRBV2	TRBJ1-1	-	TGTGCCATCAGTGAGTCGGACAGAGCGAACACTGAAGCTTTCTTT	CAISESDRANTEAFF
15	many	TRBV5-1	TRBJ1-3	TRBD1	TGCGCCAGCAGCTGGGACAGGAGCTCTGGAAACACCATATATTTT	CASSWDRSSGNTIYF
15	many	TRBV7-9	TRBJ2-6	-	TGTGCCAGCAGCTCATACAGGGCTGGGGCCAACGTCCTGACTTTC	CASSSYRAGANVLTF
15	many	TRBV12-3/TRBV12-4	TRBJ2-1	TRBD2	TGTGCCAGCAGTTACGGACTAGCGGGGTACAATGAGCAGTTCTTC	CASSYGLAGYNEQFF
11	many	TRBV6-2/TRBV6-3	TRBJ2-7	-	TGTGCCAGCAGTTACTCGAGAGAGCAGTACTTC	CASSYSREQYF
12	many	TRBV28	TRBJ1-1	-	TGTGCCAGCTGGGTCCTGAACACTGAAGCTTTCTTT	CASWVLNTEAFF
14	many	TRBV4-2	TRBJ2-1	-	TGTGCCAGCAGCCAAGGGGATTGGGGCGATGAGCAGTTCTTC	CASSQGDWGDEQFF
15	-	TRBV10-2	TRBJ2-5	TRBD2	TGCGCCAGCAGTGGGACTAGCGGGAAGGTAGAGACCCAGTACTTC	CASSGTSGKVETQYF
16	-	TRBV12-3/TRBV12-4	TRBJ1-5	-	TGTGCCAGCAGTTTAGCCGGATTGAATAGCAATCAGCCCCAGCATTTT	CASSLAGLNSNQPQHF
14	-	TRBV20-1	TRBJ2-1	TRBD2	TGCAGTGCTCGAGCGGGAGGGCCGAGTAATGAGCAGTTCTTC	CSARAGGPSNEQFF
19	-	TRBV12-3/TRBV12-4	TRBJ2-6	-	TGTACCAGCTGTTTAGGAGGGCTTGGGGTCTCACGGGTGGCCAACGTCCTGACTTTC	CTSCLGGLGVSRVANVLTF
12	few	TRBV6-2/TRBV6-3	TRBJ2-1	-	TGTGCCAGCAGGGAATCGACCGATGAGCAGTTCTTC	CASRESTDEQFF
13	many	TRBV5-1	TRBJ2-7	-	TGCGCCAGCAGATCCGACACCGCCTACGAGCAGTACTTC	CASRSDTAYEQYF
15	-	TRBV12-3/TRBV12-4	TRBJ2-1	TRBD2	TGTGCCAGCAGTCCTGGACTAGCCCGCCATGATGAGCAGTTCTTC	CASSPGLARHDEQFF
14	many	TRBV6-1	TRBJ1-1	TRBD1	TGTGCCAGCAGTGAACAGGGGGGGTTCACTGAAGCTTTCTTT	CASSEQGGFTEAFF
16	many	TRBV5-6	TRBJ2-5	TRBD1	TGTGCCAGCAGCTTGGAATTCGGACAGGGGGTCGAGACCCAGTACTTC	CASSLEFGQGVETQYF
16	many	TRBV29-1	TRBJ2-1	TRBD2	TGCAGCGTTGAATCCCGGCTAGCGGGGTCCTACAATGAGCAGTTCTTC	CSVESRLAGSYNEQFF
15	many	TRBV7-2	TRBJ2-5	TRBD2	TGTGCCAGCAGCTTTTCCTCACTAGCGGCAGAGACCCAGTACTTC	CASSFSSLAAETQYF
14	many	TRBV3-1	TRBJ2-7	TRBD2	TGTGCCAGCAGCCCTTCAGCGGGAGGGTACGAGCAGTACTTC	CASSPSAGGYEQYF
17	many	TRBV3-1	TRBJ2-1	-	TGTGCCAGCAGCCAAACTCTAGGAGGGGACATATACAATGAGCAGTTCTTC	CASSQTLGGDIYNEQFF
15	-	TRBV12-3/TRBV12-4	TRBJ2-1	TRBD2	TGTGCCAGCAGTCTTCAGACTAGCGGGATAGACGAGCAGTTCTTC	CASSLQTSGIDEQFF
13	many	TRBV28	TRBJ1-1	-	TGTGCCAGCAACCACTTTATCGGGGGATCCGCTTTCTTT	CASNHFIGGSAFF
13	-	TRBV30	TRBJ1-1	-	TGTGCCTGGAGCGCCCTCATGGGGACTGAAGCTTTCTTT	CAWSALMGTEAFF
18	-	TRBV6-2/TRBV6-3	TRBJ2-2	-	TGTGCCAGCAGTTACTCGGGTATGAGGTGGATTAACACCGGGGAGCTGTTTTTT	CASSYSGMRWINTGELFF
16	many	TRBV6-1	TRBJ2-7	TRBD2	TGTGCCAGCAGTACCCCCCTAGCGGGGATCTCCTACGAGCAGTACTTC	CASSTPLAGISYEQYF
17	many	TRBV4-2	TRBJ2-2	TRBD1	TGTGCCAGCAGCCAAGAGGACAGGGGGCGAGGCACCGGGGAGCTGTTTTTT	CASSQEDRGRGTGELFF
12	many	TRBV2	TRBJ1-5	-	TGTGCCAGCGGGCAGGCCAATCAGCCCCAGCATTTT	CASGQANQPQHF
16	many	TRBV20-1	TRBJ2-2	-	TGCAGTGCTAGAGCTCGTTTTCCATCTAACACCGGGGAGCTGTTTTTT	CSARARFPSNTGELFF